This T cell receptor (beta chain) was identified in a study of early stage breast cancer tumors. Study results and caveats: Tumor and normal breast were distinguished via blood comparison in about 90% of the 16 patients. Tumors had 2 to 3-fold higher T cell density than normal breast.

Blood replicates held 0.5 ug DNA, tumor or normal breast about 1.5 ug, two each. The assay was immunoSEQ multiplex PCR, and TCRdb's table has in-frame clones only and misses some. Among some 30,000 clones, 80% to 90% were seen once, and the ten largest hold 9% to 9.5%. In the case of this clone: Its antigen is not known.

Germline V gives CDR1 SGHNT, CDR2 YENEEA. V gave up 1 base and J gave up 5 bases; unmatched junction bases: 0. This CDR3 contains 14 residues. The sequence came from a person between 50 and 60 years old with breast cancer. The genes are TRBV11-3 and TRBJ2-2; 8 bases are shared with TRBD1. The sequenced sample was blood. The CDR3 is CASSLGQGTGELFF. CDR3 nucleotides: TGTGCCAGCAGCTTAGGACAGGGGACCGGGGAGCTGTTTTTT.